Presented here are 23 T cell receptor beta chains from one specimen sequenced in a study of metastatic and nonmetastatic thyroid tumors. TCRdb ran MiXCR on the PCR reads. The sample shows approximately 34,000 clones, 18% of them seen only once. Each patient came to thyroid surgery without any prior treatment (of any kind). Sequencing was carried out using blood. The origin of the receptors is a female donor with papillary thyroid cancer or a benign thyroid nodule (not recorded which). Some clones in this sample may be carry-over from other donors' samples.

About this clone itself: The CDR3 carries no conserved terminal phenylalanine or tryptophan, so it likely arises from a read error. This chain uses TRBV5-1 with TRBJ1-6; 7 bases fit TRBD1. Trimming cost V 2 bases and J 8 bases; bases outside gene matches: 4. The germline V gene has CDR1 SGHRS and CDR2 YFSETQ. The CDR3 spans 14 residues. In DNA form, the CDR3 reads TGCGCCAGCAGCTTTATAACAGGGGATTCACCCCTCCACGTT. This translates into CASSFITGDSPLHV.

In its sample, this clone ranks as medium-sized (0.01 to 0.1%). The rearrangement links TRBV28 to TRBJ1-3, with a weak D call TRBD1 (5 bases). The ends were cut back, 8 bases at V and 2 bases at J, with 13 bases in the middle. Germline V CDR1 and CDR2: MDHEN, SYDVKM. The CDR3 contains 14 residues. The CDR3 reads CASGFQGTGNTIYF. The CDR3 nucleotides are TGTGCCAGCGGGTTCCAGGGTACTGGAAACACCATATATTTT.

This clone was observed many times. The same CDR3 is also encoded by other DNA sequences in this sample. The chain employs TRBV7-2 and TRBJ2-7; 7 nucleotides match TRBD1. The CDR3 spans 14 residues. Trimming took 1 base from V and 2 from J; bases not matched to a gene: 2. Germline V CDR1 and CDR2: SGHTA, FQGNSA. The CDR3 reads CASSLGQGTYEQYF. CDR3 coding DNA: TGTGCCAGCAGCTTAGGACAGGGAACCTACGAGCAGTACTTC.

Worth noting for this clone: A read error may explain this, as a much larger clone is one base away. Other DNA variants within this sample encode the same CDR3. CDR3 protein: CASSRTSGNTDTQYF. CDR3 sequence (DNA): TGTGCCAGCAGCAGAACTAGCGGTAACACAGATACGCAGTATTTT. The V and J genes are TRBV9 and TRBJ2-3; 8 bases agree with TRBD2. Germline trimming cut 4 bases from V and 2 bases from J; bases unmatched to any gene: 6. Germline V CDR1 and CDR2: SGDLS, YYNGEE. The CDR3 runs to 15 residues.

With regard to this clone: A read error may explain this, as a much larger clone is one base away. This chain uses TRBV4-2 with TRBJ2-5; TRBD2 might be the D (5 bases). The ends were cut back, 4 bases at V and 4 bases at J, with 16 bases in the middle. Germline CDR1 reads LGHNA; CDR2 reads YNFKEQ. This CDR3 spans 15 amino acids. The CDR3 nucleotides read TGTGCCAGCAGCCTAGCGCGAGGGTACTTAGAGACCCAGTACTTC. Translating gives CASSLARGYLETQYF.

This clone was counted many times. The chain combines TRBV7-9 with TRBJ1-2; D ambiguous. With 3 bases removed from V and 3 bases from J, the gap between germline ends came to 11 bases. Looked up from germline, CDR1 is SEHNR and CDR2 is FQNEAQ (reference sequence). The CDR3 has 14 residues. CDR3 sequence: CASSFGRQHYGYTF. In DNA form, the CDR3 reads TGTGCCAGCAGCTTTGGTCGCCAGCACTATGGCTACACCTTC.

CDR3 sequence (DNA): TGTGCCTGTCTTAGCAGAGCTAATTCACCCCTCCACTTT. It specifies CACLSRANSPLHF. This rearrangement joins TRBV30 to TRBJ1-6; D not certain. Germline V lookup: CDR1 GTSNPN, CDR2 SVGIG (reference sequence). Trimming removed 6 bases from V and 6 bases from J, with 12 bases in between. This CDR3 is 13 amino acids long.

This clone has at least ten counts. This chain connects TRBV6-1 to TRBJ1-5; D unclear. V gave up 0 bases and J gave up 7 bases, with 10 bases separating them. Germline V gives CDR1 MNHNS, CDR2 SASEGT. This CDR3 has 14 residues. The CDR3 loop reads CASSEAHIQQPQHF. Here the CDR3 DNA reads TGTGCCAGCAGTGAAGCGCATATCCAGCAGCCCCAGCATTTT.

This clone was observed at least ten times. The chain links TRBV11-2 to TRBJ2-1; D tentatively fits TRBD1 or TRBD2 (5 bases each). The V end was cut by 0 bases, the J end by 10 bases, with 13 bases between. The CDR3 contains 14 residues. Germline lookup yields CDR1 SGHAT and CDR2 FQNNGV. The CDR3 nucleotides are TGTGCCAGCAGCTTAGAACGAGGGGTTGGGGAGCAGTTCTTC. Its translation is CASSLERGVGEQFF.

This clone occurred many times. V is TRBV2 and J is TRBJ2-7, with 11 nucleotides matching TRBD2. The CDR3 consists of 17 residues. CDR1 and CDR2 (germline): SNHLY, FYNNEI. V was pared by 5 bases and J by 2 bases, with 11 bases of the junction left unmatched. The CDR3 nucleotides are TGTGCCAGCAGTCCTCTAGCGGGAGGTGGCACTGCCTACGAGCAGTACTTC. It encodes CASSPLAGGGTAYEQYF. Drawing the rest from reference TRBV2 and TRBJ2-7, the complete variable domain is EPEVTQTPSHQVTQMGQEVILRCVPISNHLYFYWYRQILGQKVEFLVSFYNNEISEKSEIFDDQFSVERPDGSNFTLKIRSTKLEDSAMYFCASSPLAGGGTAYEQYFGPGTRLTVT.

Concerning this clone: Just one base apart from a much larger clone, this may be a read error. The gene calls are TRBV7-9 and TRBJ2-1; perhaps TRBD1 as D (6 bases). This CDR3 is built from 12 residues. Germline V gives CDR1 SEHNR, CDR2 FQNEAQ (reference sequence). CDR3 in amino acids: CDSSLFRGSKFF. The DNA for the CDR3 is TGTGACAGCAGCTTATTCAGGGGATCGAAGTTCTTC.

This clone was seen repeatedly, ten times or more. Other DNA sequences in the sample encode the same CDR3. This sequence joins TRBV6-1 and TRBJ1-6; D uncertain. Trimming took 6 bases from V and 5 from J, leaving 17 bases between them. CDR1 MNHNS and CDR2 SASEGT come from the germline V gene. CDR3 size: 16 residues. The CDR3 DNA is TGTGCCAGCAGCCACTTTGGAGGGCAGAATAATTCACCCCTCCACTTT. It translates to CASSHFGGQNNSPLHF.

This clone occurred many times. This sequence joins TRBV13 and TRBJ2-1; possible D gene TRBD2, 7 bases. CDR1 is PRHDT and CDR2 is FYEKMQ in the germline V gene (reference sequence). Trimming shortened V by 5 bases and J by 6 bases, and 17 bases separated the two germline ends. CDR3 length: 15 amino acids. The CDR3 DNA sequence: TGTGCCAGCAGCCAACGGGGCGGGGGCCTCAATGAGCAGTTCTTC. As protein: CASSQRGGGLNEQFF.

This clone is labeled as medium-sized. This sequence joins TRBV28 and TRBJ1-3; the D gene is possibly TRBD1 (6 bases). CDR1 and CDR2 from the germline V gene are MDHEN and SYDVKM. V gave up 3 bases and J gave up 0 bases, with 9 bases separating them. This CDR3 spans 15 amino acids. CDR3 DNA: TGTGCCAGCAGTTTTGGGGGCCACTCTGGAAACACCATATATTTT. This codes for CASSFGGHSGNTIYF.

This clone appeared many times. The V and J genes are TRBV2 and TRBJ2-3, with TRBD1 matching over 7 bases. V dropped 1 base and J dropped 6; count of bases not matched to a gene: 10. This CDR3 has 16 residues. The V gene's germline CDR1 is SNHLY and CDR2 FYNNEI. The CDR3 spells CASSEDGTANSDTQYF. The CDR3 coding sequence is TGTGCCAGCAGTGAAGATGGGACAGCTAACAGCGATACGCAGTATTTT.

This clone was observed many times. The chain couples TRBV20-1 to TRBJ1-1; 7 bases map to TRBD1. Germline V gene lookup returns CDR1 DFQATT and CDR2 SNEGSKA (reference sequence). The trim removed 3 bases at V and 0 bases at J, leaving 1 base unmatched. The CDR3 sequence is 13 residues long. CDR3 protein: CSARDRLNTEAFF. In DNA, the CDR3 is TGCAGTGCTAGGGACAGGCTGAACACTGAAGCTTTCTTT.

This clone was recorded at least ten times. The CDR3 reads CASSLVGLGISYNEQFF. The DNA for the CDR3 is TGTGCCAGCAGCTTAGTGGGACTAGGGATCTCCTACAATGAGCAGTTCTTC. The chain carries TRBV7-2 and TRBJ2-1; 8 bases are a match to TRBD2. The CDR3 covers 17 residues. Trimming removed 1 base from V and 0 bases from J; junction bases left unmatched: 5. Germline V gene data show CDR1 as SGHTA and CDR2 as FQGNSA.

This clone was seen repeatedly, ten times or more. This chain uses TRBV18 with TRBJ2-2; 9 bases match TRBD1. Germline CDR1 is KGHSH and CDR2 is LQKENI. V shed 2 bases and J 2 bases; nucleotides not matched to a gene: 6. The CDR3 consists of 17 residues. The CDR3 nucleotides are TGTGCCAGCTCACCAGGGACAGGGCTTCTTAACACCGGGGAGCTGTTTTTT. Translated: CASSPGTGLLNTGELFF.

This clone was recorded many times. V and J are TRBV5-1 and TRBJ2-5, with D perhaps TRBD2 (6 bases). The CDR3 is made up of 14 amino acids. Trimming cost V 0 bases and J 4 bases, with 10 bases left between them. Germline CDR1 reads SGHRS; CDR2 reads YFSETQ. CDR3 residues: CASSLAGGRETQYF. As DNA, the CDR3 is TGCGCCAGCAGCTTGGCCGGGGGTAGAGAGACCCAGTACTTC.

This clone was observed a few times. The chain carries TRBV11-1 and TRBJ1-6; D remains ambiguous. Trimming removed 3 bases at V and 6 bases at J, with 15 bases between. The CDR3 consists of 16 residues. Germline lookup yields CDR1 SGHAT and CDR2 FQDESV (reference sequence). CDR3 DNA sequence: TGTGCCAGCAGCTTGTGTGTGAATGCTCCTAATTCACCCCTCCACTTT. Protein: CASSLCVNAPNSPLHF.

At least ten counts were recorded for this clone. The chain recombines TRBV6-5 with TRBJ2-1; 9 nucleotides align to TRBD2. The germline V gene encodes CDR1 MNHEY and CDR2 SVGAGI. Unmatched junction bases numbered 9, after V lost 6 bases and J lost 0 bases. The length of the CDR3 is 17 residues. The DNA of the CDR3 is TGTGCCAGCAGAGCCGGACTAGCGAAGCTCTCCTACAATGAGCAGTTCTTC. Translated: CASRAGLAKLSYNEQFF.

As regards this clone: Given a much more abundant clone one base away, this may be a read error. The chain has TRBV3-1 and TRBJ1-1; D gene uncertain. The CDR3 has 14 residues. V lost 4 bases and J lost 1, with 10 bases in between. Germline loops: CDR1 LGHDT, CDR2 YNNKEL (reference sequence). This chain's CDR3 is CASSREVQNTEAFF. The CDR3 nucleotides read TGTGCCAGCAGCCGAGAAGTGCAGAACACTGAAGCTTTCTTT.

The V and J genes are TRBV6-2 or TRBV6-3 and TRBJ2-1, with 10 nucleotides matching TRBD2. The J segment lost 0 bases and the V segment lost 7 bases, leaving 15 bases of the junction unmatched. CDR1 MNHEY and CDR2 SVGEGT come from the germline V gene. The CDR3 runs to 19 residues. The CDR3 reads CASTPMSGLAANSYNEQFF. Written as DNA, the CDR3 is TGTGCCAGCACCCCCATGAGTGGACTAGCGGCGAACTCCTACAATGAGCAGTTCTTC.